The clone carrying this TCR beta chain has a count of ten or more. The CDR3 is 14 residues long. Germline CDR1 and CDR2: DFQATT and SNEGSKA (reference sequence). Trimming removed 2 bases at V and 3 bases at J, with 11 bases between. The TCRbeta library was prepared with unique molecular identifiers. TCRdb independently ran MiXCR on the PCR reads; one entry per CDR3 protein. This sample carries 640,000 or so distinct CDR3 sequences, 15% to 20% of them seen once, and the ten largest clones take approximately 1.1%. The data originate from a study of T-cell reconstitution after alpha-beta-depleted transplantation in children.

This receptor was identified in a human donor who donated a stem cell graft to a child with acute myeloid leukemia. The chain recombines TRBV20-1 with TRBJ1-5; no reliable D call. This material consisted of PBMCs from the stem cell graft donor, taken from the stem cell graft. The CDR3 is CSARYPGTNQPQHF. The CDR3 nucleotides read TGCAGTGCTAGATATCCAGGCACCAATCAGCCCCAGCATTTT.